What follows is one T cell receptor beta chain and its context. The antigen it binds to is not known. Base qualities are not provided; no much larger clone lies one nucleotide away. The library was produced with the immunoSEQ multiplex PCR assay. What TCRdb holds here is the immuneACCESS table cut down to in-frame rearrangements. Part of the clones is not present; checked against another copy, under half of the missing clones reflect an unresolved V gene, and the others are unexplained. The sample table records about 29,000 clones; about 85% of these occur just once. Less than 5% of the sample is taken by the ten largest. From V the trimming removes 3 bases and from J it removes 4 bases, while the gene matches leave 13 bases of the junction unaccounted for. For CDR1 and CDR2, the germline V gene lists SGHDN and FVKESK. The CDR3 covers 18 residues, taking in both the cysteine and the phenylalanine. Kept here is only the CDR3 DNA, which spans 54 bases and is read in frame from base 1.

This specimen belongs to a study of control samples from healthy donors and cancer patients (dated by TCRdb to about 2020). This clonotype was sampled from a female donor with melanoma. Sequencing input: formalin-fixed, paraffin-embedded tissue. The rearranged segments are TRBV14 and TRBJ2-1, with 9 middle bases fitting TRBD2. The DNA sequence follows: TGTGCCAGCAGCCACCAAGGGACGACTAGCGGCAAGTACAATGAGCAGTTCTTC. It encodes CASSHQGTTSGKYNEQFF.